The 28 T cell receptor beta chains listed next were all sequenced from one sample in a study of OX40 agonist ivuxolimab in advanced cancers. The data were produced by immunoSEQ multiplex PCR, yet TCRdb's version contains in-frame clones alone and is incomplete. The sample has some 60,000 clones; 91% are singletons. The source was CD4+ or CD8+ T cells sorted from blood, collected in a trial of the OX40 agonist ivuxolimab. These receptors were taken from an adult with an advanced solid tumor such as melanoma, head and neck, liver or kidney cancer.

This rearrangement joins TRBV28 to TRBJ1-1; a weak D match, TRBD1 (6 bases). CDR3 length: 15 residues. The V end was cut by 5 bases, the J end by 1 base, with 14 bases between. Germline lookup yields CDR1 MDHEN and CDR2 SYDVKM. For the CDR3, the DNA is TGTGCCAGCAGTAGCCCGGGGGCCGCGAACACTGAAGCTTTCTTT. Its protein product is CASSSPGAANTEAFF.

This clone was counted a few times. The chain recombines TRBV2 with TRBJ1-4, with D hard to call. V shed 5 bases and J shed 6 bases, with 7 bases lying between them. Germline CDR1 SNHLY, CDR2 FYNNEI. The length of the CDR3 is 12 residues. CDR3 amino acids: CASSPTYEKLFF. DNA of the CDR3: TGTGCCAGCAGTCCAACATATGAAAAACTGTTTTTT.

The chain joins TRBV6-6 to TRBJ2-5, with a tentative D call TRBD2 (5 bases). The length of the CDR3 is 11 residues. From germline, CDR1 is MNHNY and CDR2 SVGAGI (reference sequence). Trimming shortened V by 7 bases and J by 4 bases, and 7 bases separated the two germline ends. The CDR3 DNA is TGTGCCAGCAAGGCGGGAGAGACCCAGTACTTC. Its translation: CASKAGETQYF.

In its sample, this clone was seen once. This sequence joins TRBV5-1 and TRBJ1-5; a weak D match, TRBD1 (5 bases). This CDR3 has 15 amino acids. The V end was cut by 1 base, the J end by 0 bases, with 8 bases between. CDR1 and CDR2 from the germline V gene are SGHRS and YFSETQ. Here the CDR3 reads CASSLWGYSNQPQHF. The CDR3 DNA follows: TGCGCCAGCAGCTTGTGGGGGTATAGCAATCAGCCCCAGCATTTT.

The chain links TRBV6-1 to TRBJ1-5, with TRBD1 identical over 9 bases. Germline V gene sequence: CDR1 MNHNS, CDR2 SASEGT. This CDR3 comprises 12 residues. Unmatched junction bases numbered 3, after V lost 8 bases and J lost 7 bases. CDR3 nucleotides: TGTGCCAGCGACAGGGGGAGGCAGCCCCAGCATTTT. Translating it yields CASDRGRQPQHF.

In DNA, the CDR3 is TGTGCCAGCAGCGCAGGGACTAGCGGGAGGGAGACCCAGTACTTC. Amino acid sequence: CASSAGTSGRETQYF. The chain joins TRBV11-2 to TRBJ2-5; 15 bases are shared with TRBD2. Germline V gives CDR1 SGHAT, CDR2 FQNNGV. The CDR3 contains 15 residues. Trimming removed 5 bases from V and 5 bases from J; junction bases left unmatched: 3.

The chain is built from TRBV4-1 and TRBJ2-7; a possible D gene is TRBD2 (5 bases). The CDR3 is 16 amino acids. V lost 0 bases to trimming and J lost 2 bases, with 14 bases between them. Germline V CDR1 and CDR2: MGHRA, YSYEKL. CDR3 sequence reads: CASSQDRRTPTYEQYF. DNA of the CDR3: TGCGCCAGCAGCCAAGATCGGAGGACCCCCACCTACGAGCAGTACTTC.

V gene TRBV2 combines with J gene TRBJ2-5; unclear D gene. The CDR3 is made up of 11 amino acids. Trimming took 1 base from V and 13 from J, leaving 10 bases between them. From germline, CDR1 is SNHLY and CDR2 FYNNEI. The chain's CDR3 is CASSEEVRPYF. The CDR3 DNA is TGTGCCAGCAGTGAAGAGGTACGACCGTACTTC.

The chain couples TRBV5-4 to TRBJ2-2; D gene ambiguous. CDR1 and CDR2 from the germline V gene are SGHNT and YYREEE (reference sequence). CDR3 length equals 15 residues. V was cut by 3 bases and J by 0 bases, with 9 bases left in between. CDR3 DNA sequence: TGTGCCAGCAGCTCCGAACCCGCGAACACCGGGGAGCTGTTTTTT. This gives the protein CASSSEPANTGELFF.

The chain employs TRBV7-2 and TRBJ2-7; the D gene could be TRBD1 or TRBD2 (5 bases each). The length of the CDR3 is 12 residues. The ends were cut back, 5 bases at V and 3 bases at J, with 8 bases in the middle. Germline loops: CDR1 SGHTA, CDR2 FQGNSA. The CDR3 loop is CASSGDVYEQYF. CDR3 DNA sequence: TGTGCCAGCAGCGGGGACGTCTACGAGCAGTACTTC.

The chain combines TRBV10-3 with TRBJ2-2; no firm D call. Germline CDR1 and CDR2: ENHRY and SYGVKD. The CDR3 length is 13 residues. V was clipped by 4 bases and J by 4 bases, with 7 bases between them. The DNA of the CDR3 is TGTGCCATCAGTGGGCGCAGCACCGGGGAGCTGTTTTTT. Translating it yields CAISGRSTGELFF.

This rearrangement joins TRBV7-9 to TRBJ1-2; unclear D gene. The CDR3 runs 13 residues. V lost 5 bases and J 0 bases, leaving 7 bases between the germline ends. Germline assignment: CDR1 SEHNR and CDR2 FQNEAQ (reference sequence). CDR3: CASSPTPNYGYTF. CDR3 nucleotide sequence: TGTGCCAGCAGCCCGACCCCTAACTATGGCTACACCTTC. The whole variable domain, remainder taken from reference TRBV7-9 and TRBJ1-2, is DTGVSQNPRHKITKRGQNVTFRCDPISEHNRLYWYRQTLGQGPEFLTYFQNEAQLEKSRLLSDRFSAERPKGSFSTLEIQRTEQGDSAMYLCASSPTPNYGYTFGSGTRLTVV.

This chain links TRBV27 with TRBJ1-1; perhaps TRBD1 as D (5 bases). Germline-derived CDR1 and CDR2 are MNHEY and SMNVEV (reference sequence). V was cut by 0 bases and J by 0 bases, with 5 bases left in between. The CDR3 contains 14 residues. CDR3 sequence: CASSLSRVNTEAFF. The CDR3 DNA reads as TGTGCCAGCAGTTTATCCAGGGTGAACACTGAAGCTTTCTTT.

In its sample, this clone was seen once. V and J are TRBV7-2 and TRBJ1-5; TRBD1 agrees at 7 bases. V lost 0 bases, J lost 6 bases, and 5 bases stayed unmatched. This CDR3 comprises 15 residues. Per the germline V gene, CDR1 is SGHTA and CDR2 is FQGNSA. CDR3 DNA: TGTGCCAGCAGCTTAGCCTGGACAGGCGGTCAGCCCCAGCATTTT. Its protein is CASSLAWTGGQPQHF.

This CDR3 is CASSPPGRDDYGYTF. DNA for the CDR3: TGTGCCAGCTCACCACCCGGAAGGGATGACTATGGCTACACCTTC. This chain joins TRBV18 and TRBJ1-2, with no clear D. The CDR3 covers 15 residues. Per germline, CDR1 KGHSH and CDR2 LQKENI. Trimming took off 0 bases at V and 3 bases at J, with 11 bases between the two ends. Full variable domain (remainder filled in from reference TRBV18 and TRBJ1-2): NAGVMQNPRHLVRRRGQEARLRCSPMKGHSHVYWYRQLPEEGLKFMVYLQKENIIDESGMPKERFSAEFPKEGPSILRIQQVVRGDSAAYFCASSPPGRDDYGYTFGSGTRLTVV.

The rearrangement joins TRBV20-1 to TRBJ2-7; D is uncertain. This CDR3 is 8 amino acids long. CDR1 is DFQATT, CDR2 SNEGSKA, per germline (reference sequence). V shed 5 bases and J shed 9 bases, with 5 bases lying between them. Written as DNA, the CDR3 is TGCAGTGCTGGTGGGCAGTACTTC. This sequence encodes CSAGGQYF.

This clone appeared once. V and J are TRBV5-3 and TRBJ2-2, with D perhaps matching TRBD2 (5 bases). TRBV5-3 is reported as an ORF; its role is uncertain. The CDR3 is 16 residues long. V shed 1 base and J shed 1 base, with 11 bases lying between them. CDR3 bases: TGTGCCAGAAGCTTGCGTCCCGAGGGGAACACCGGGGAGCTGTTTTTT. Amino acids: CARSLRPEGNTGELFF.

The rearrangement links TRBV28 to TRBJ2-5; 7 nucleotides line up with TRBD1. Looked up from germline, CDR1 is MDHEN and CDR2 is SYDVKM. V lost 5 bases to trimming and J lost 1 base; unmatched junction nucleotides: 7. The CDR3 has 15 amino acids. The CDR3 here is CASSTSRDSQETQYF. The CDR3 region has the DNA TGTGCCAGCAGTACATCCCGGGACAGCCAAGAGACCCAGTACTTC. Full variable domain (outside the CDR3, taken from reference TRBV28 and TRBJ2-5): DVKVTQSSRYLVKRTGEKVFLECVQDMDHENMFWYRQDPGLGLRLIYFSYDVKMKEKGDIPEGYSVSREKKERFSLILESASTNQTSMYLCASSTSRDSQETQYFGPGTRLLVL.

This chain connects TRBV27 to TRBJ2-3; possible D gene TRBD1, 6 bases. The germline V gene has CDR1 MNHEY and CDR2 SMNVEV (reference sequence). The CDR3 is 17 amino acids. Trimming shortened V by 4 bases and J by 2 bases, and 19 bases separated the two germline ends. In nucleotides, the CDR3 is TGTGCCAGCAGTTCACAAGGTCGGGGACAAACCACAGATACGCAGTATTTT. This translates into CASSSQGRGQTTDTQYF.

This clone appeared a single time. This chain joins TRBV11-2 and TRBJ1-2; D ambiguous. CDR1 is SGHAT and CDR2 is FQNNGV in the germline V gene. The CDR3 consists of 12 residues. The germline V and J ends were trimmed by 3 bases and 7 bases, with 9 bases remaining between them. The CDR3 protein is CASSFLRGGYTF. The CDR3, as DNA: TGTGCCAGCAGCTTTTTAAGAGGTGGCTACACCTTC. Full variable domain (missing parts from reference TRBV11-2 and TRBJ1-2): EAGVAQSPRYKIIEKRQSVAFWCNPISGHATLYWYQQILGQGPKLLIQFQNNGVVDDSQLPKDRFSAERLKGVDSTLKIQPAKLEDSAVYLCASSFLRGGYTFGSGTRLTVV.

Here the CDR3 DNA reads TGTGCCAGCAGCTTGAGAGGGGTTAGCGACAATGAGCAGTTCTTC. Its translation: CASSLRGVSDNEQFF. The V call is TRBV5-6, the J call TRBJ2-1, with D possibly being TRBD1 or TRBD2 (5 bases each). Trimming took off 1 base at V and 5 bases at J, with 13 bases between the two ends. This CDR3 has 15 residues. Germline V gene lookup returns CDR1 SGHDT and CDR2 YYEEEE.

V gene TRBV18 combines with J gene TRBJ1-5; tentative D call: TRBD1 (6 bases). Trimming took 4 bases from V and 1 from J, leaving 11 bases between them. The CDR3 runs to 15 residues. Germline V gene data show CDR1 as KGHSH and CDR2 as LQKENI. The CDR3 DNA sequence: TGTGCCAGCTCACAGTACAGGGACAGCAATCAGCCCCAGCATTTT. Translating it yields CASSQYRDSNQPQHF.

This clone was detected only once. This chain connects TRBV29-1 to TRBJ2-7; maybe TRBD2 (5 bases). V lost 5 bases and J 3 bases, leaving 17 bases between the germline ends. CDR3 size: 14 residues. Germline CDR1 is SQVTM and CDR2 is ANQGSEA. CDR3 amino acids: CSVRTSPGGYEQYF. The CDR3 DNA reads as TGCAGCGTTCGTACTTCTCCTGGAGGCTACGAGCAGTACTTC.

This clone was picked up one time. The chain uses TRBV28 and TRBJ2-5; D may be TRBD2 (6 bases). Matching the DNA end better, TRBJ2-7 makes the J call doubtful. CDR1 and CDR2 from the germline V gene are MDHEN and SYDVKM. CDR3 size: 14 residues. CDR3 region: CASTVGGKDYEQYF. The CDR3 DNA reads TGTGCCAGCACCGTGGGCGGGAAGGACTACGAGCAGTACTTC.

The rearrangement joins TRBV19 to TRBJ2-4; a possible D gene is TRBD2 (6 bases). V lost 6 bases to trimming and J lost 2 bases, with 11 bases between them. Germline V gives CDR1 LNHDA, CDR2 SQIVND (reference sequence). This CDR3 has 14 amino acids. The CDR3 is CASRLSGSKNIQYF. CDR3 coding DNA: TGTGCCAGTAGGCTTAGCGGATCCAAAAACATTCAGTACTTC.

The chain carries TRBV2 and TRBJ2-2, with TRBD2 matching 12 bases. This CDR3 is built from 14 residues. Germline V gene lookup returns CDR1 SNHLY and CDR2 FYNNEI. V shed 8 bases, J shed 5 bases, and the junction held 3 bases outside the gene matches. The CDR3, as DNA: TGTGCCAGCCAAACTAGCGGGAGGACCGGGGAGCTGTTTTTT. It yields the protein CASQTSGRTGELFF.

V usage is TRBV18 and J usage is TRBJ2-7, with D uncertain. Germline CDR1 is KGHSH and CDR2 is LQKENI. CDR3 size: 15 residues. V lost 5 bases, J lost 1 base, and 15 bases lay in between. The DNA for the CDR3 is TGTGCCAGCTCATCCTACCCCGCTGGTTCCTACGAGCAGTACTTC. This encodes CASSSYPAGSYEQYF.

There are a few counts of this clone. The chain links TRBV7-8 to TRBJ1-6; the D gene is possibly TRBD1 (5 bases). CDR1 is SGHVS, CDR2 FQNEAQ, per germline. Trimming shortened V by 2 bases and J by 7 bases, and 9 bases separated the two germline ends. The CDR3 has 14 residues. The DNA for the CDR3 is TGTGCCAGCAGCTTAAACTGGGGCAATTCACCCCTCCACTTT. Translating it yields CASSLNWGNSPLHF.